A single sample is the source of the 27 T cell receptor beta chains below, sequenced in a study of blood T cell repertoires in COVID-19. Sequencing used immunoSEQ multiplex PCR; TCRdb keeps in-frame clones, though not all of them. The repertoire has over 250,000 clones, approximately 78% of them found once; the top ten carry about 5%. The sequenced sample was PBMCs or T cells enriched from blood (not recorded which). The receptor set was obtained from a man aged 40-50 years who had been exposed to COVID-19.

The chain employs TRBV7-9 and TRBJ2-5; D perhaps matches TRBD2 (5 bases). In germline, CDR1 is SEHNR, CDR2 FQNEAQ (reference sequence). V lost 5 bases to trimming and J lost 4 bases, with 17 bases between them. This CDR3 region has 15 residues. CDR3 region: CASSRTYIEGETQYF. The CDR3, as DNA: TGTGCCAGCAGCCGAACTTACATAGAGGGAGAGACCCAGTACTTC.

V usage is TRBV25-1 and J usage is TRBJ1-2; maybe TRBD1 (5 bases). The CDR3 extends over 14 amino acids. The V end was cut by 2 bases, the J end by 4 bases, with 11 bases between. Per the germline V gene, CDR1 is MGHDK and CDR2 is SYGVNS. The chain's CDR3 is CASSEGEQAYGYTF. In DNA form, the CDR3 reads TGTGCCAGCAGTGAAGGGGAACAGGCCTATGGCTACACCTTC.

The V gene is TRBV7-3, the J gene TRBJ2-1; 15 bases agree with TRBD2. There are 16 residues in the CDR3. Trimming cost V 4 bases and J 8 bases; bases outside gene matches: 6. From germline, CDR1 is SGHTA and CDR2 FQGTGA. CDR3 DNA sequence: TGTGCCAGCAGCTCTGGGACTAGCGGGAGGAGGTATGAGCAGTTCTTC. Amino acids: CASSSGTSGRRYEQFF.

The rearrangement joins TRBV6-5 to TRBJ1-1, with D possibly being TRBD1 (6 bases). V gave up 3 bases and J gave up 6 bases, with 17 bases separating them. Per the germline V gene, CDR1 is MNHEY and CDR2 is SVGAGI. The CDR3 covers 15 residues. The CDR3 bases are TGTGCCAGCAGTTATTCCTCGGGGGGCGGCGCTGAAGCTTTCTTT. It encodes CASSYSSGGGAEAFF.

The V gene is TRBV20-1, the J gene TRBJ2-7; D perhaps matches TRBD1 (7 bases). Trimming pared 3 bases from V and 3 bases from J, leaving 18 bases between. Per the germline V gene, CDR1 is DFQATT and CDR2 is SNEGSKA (reference sequence). The CDR3 contains 15 residues. The CDR3, as DNA: TGCAGTGCTAGTATAGGAGGGGGACAGAACTACGAGCAGTACTTC. Encoded protein: CSASIGGGQNYEQYF.

V is TRBV2 and J is TRBJ1-3; no reliable D call. The CDR3 runs 12 residues. The V and J ends lost 9 bases and 0 bases respectively, with 6 bases between them. Germline V gives CDR1 SNHLY, CDR2 FYNNEI. The CDR3 region has the DNA TGTGCCAGGCAGGTCTCTGGAAACACCATATATTTT. Translating it yields CARQVSGNTIYF.

This clone was recorded only once. The V call is TRBV27, the J call TRBJ2-1; D might be TRBD2 (6 bases). Germline V gives CDR1 MNHEY, CDR2 SMNVEV (reference sequence). The length of the CDR3 is 10 residues. V was trimmed by 8 bases and J by 10 bases, leaving 9 bases between them. CDR3 in amino acids: CASGGSEQFF. CDR3 nucleotide sequence: TGTGCCAGCGGAGGGAGCGAGCAGTTCTTC.

The chain recombines TRBV5-4 with TRBJ1-2, with D perhaps matching TRBD1 (5 bases). Germline CDR1 reads SGHNT; CDR2 reads YYREEE (reference sequence). The CDR3 totals 13 residues. V lost 4 bases to trimming and J lost 8 bases, with 15 bases between them. The CDR3 protein is CASSAQGGSGYTF. In nucleotides, the CDR3 is TGTGCCAGCAGCGCCCAGGGCGGATCAGGCTACACCTTC. Full variable domain (missing parts from reference TRBV5-4 and TRBJ1-2): ETGVTQSPTHLIKTRGQQVTLRCSSQSGHNTVSWYQQALGQGPQFIFQYYREEENGRGNFPPRFSGLQFPNYSSELNVNALELDDSALYLCASSAQGGSGYTFGSGTRLTVV.

Comment on this clone: A read error may produce the germline difference seen at one junction end. The chain recombines TRBV5-6 with TRBJ1-6, with 7 bases lining up with TRBD1. The CDR3 has 16 residues. The V gene's germline CDR1 is SGHDT and CDR2 YYEEEE. The DNA for the CDR3 is TGTGCCAGCAGTTTGGACAGGCGAATCAATAATTCACCCCTCCACTTT. The encoded protein is CASSLDRRINNSPLHF.

The CDR3 loop is CASSFGSRSEKLFF. DNA of the CDR3: TGTGCCAGCAGTTTTGGCAGCCGGAGTGAAAAACTGTTTTTT. The J gene is TRBJ1-4, the V gene TRBV27, with D unresolved. V was trimmed by 3 bases and J by 7 bases, leaving 12 bases between them. The CDR3 contains 14 residues. Germline V gives CDR1 MNHEY, CDR2 SMNVEV (reference sequence).

The CDR3 here is CSARTGDTEAFF. The DNA of the CDR3 is TGCAGCGCCCGGACAGGGGACACTGAAGCTTTCTTT. V and J are TRBV29-1 and TRBJ1-1; the match to TRBD1 covers 9 bases. The CDR3 has 12 residues. CDR1 and CDR2 from the germline V gene are SQVTM and ANQGSEA. Trimming at V came to 7 bases and at J to 3 bases, leaving 3 bases not matched to a gene.

The count of this clone is one. The chain recombines TRBV4-1 with TRBJ1-2; 7 bases are shared with TRBD1. This CDR3 contains 17 residues. The germline V gene has CDR1 MGHRA and CDR2 YSYEKL. J gave up 4 bases and V 3 bases, and 14 bases lay outside the gene matches. CDR3 in DNA: TGCGCCAGCAGCCATGAACGGGACAGCCCTCTTAGCTATGGCTACACCTTC. It codes for CASSHERDSPLSYGYTF.

The chain couples TRBV19 to TRBJ1-1; D gene ambiguous. The V gene lost 2 bases and the J gene lost 0 bases, with 7 bases spanning the gap. This CDR3 has 14 residues. Germline V gives CDR1 LNHDA, CDR2 SQIVND (reference sequence). The chain's CDR3 is CASSIRQMNTEAFF. In DNA form, the CDR3 reads TGTGCCAGTAGTATACGACAAATGAACACTGAAGCTTTCTTT.

The rearrangement uses TRBV5-4 and TRBJ2-5; 8 bases are shared with TRBD1. Germline trimming cut 1 base from V and 5 bases from J; bases unmatched to any gene: 4. Germline lookup yields CDR1 SGHNT and CDR2 YYREEE (reference sequence). This CDR3 has 14 residues. This CDR3 reads CASSLYRGKETQYF. CDR3 DNA: TGTGCCAGCAGCTTGTACAGGGGGAAGGAGACCCAGTACTTC.

V and J are TRBV2 and TRBJ2-2, with 9 bases fitting TRBD2. With V trimmed by 4 bases and J by 8 bases, 8 bases remained unmatched. Germline CDR1 reads SNHLY; CDR2 reads FYNNEI. The CDR3 covers 15 residues. The DNA of the CDR3 is TGTGCCAGCAGTGGGGGTAGCGGGAGAAAAGGGGAGCTGTTTTTT. Its protein is CASSGGSGRKGELFF.

This clone was seen a handful of times. The rearrangement uses TRBV2 and TRBJ2-1; 8 bases agree with TRBD2. CDR1 is SNHLY, CDR2 FYNNEI, per germline. The junction had 6 bases not matched to a gene; V was cut back by 5 bases and J by 12 bases. CDR3 length: 12 residues. This CDR3 reads CASSTSGPSQFF. CDR3 nucleotides: TGTGCCAGCAGTACTAGCGGCCCCTCGCAGTTCTTC.

DNA of the CDR3: TGTGCCATCAGTGAATATCTAAACATTCAGTACTTC. Protein: CAISEYLNIQYF. The chain is built from TRBV10-3 and TRBJ2-4; D is undetermined. This CDR3 contains 12 residues. V was cut by 3 bases and J by 6 bases, with 6 bases left in between. Germline assignment: CDR1 ENHRY and CDR2 SYGVKD.

The V call is TRBV18, the J call TRBJ1-6, with D possibly TRBD1 on 5 matching bases. This CDR3 has 14 residues. V was clipped by 6 bases and J by 7 bases, with 13 bases between them. The germline V gene has CDR1 KGHSH and CDR2 LQKENI. This chain's CDR3 is CASSAGDGNSPLHF. As DNA, the CDR3 is TGTGCCAGCTCCGCGGGGGACGGCAATTCACCCCTCCACTTT.

J is TRBJ2-7 and V is TRBV2, with TRBD2 identical over 13 bases. Germline V gives CDR1 SNHLY, CDR2 FYNNEI. The CDR3 sequence is 14 residues long. V was clipped by 3 bases and J by 7 bases; unmatched bases: 3. The CDR3 sequence: CASSETSGRREQYF. DNA of the CDR3: TGTGCCAGCAGTGAGACTAGCGGGAGGAGGGAGCAGTACTTC.

This chain connects TRBV2 to TRBJ1-2; 8 nucleotides align to TRBD1. Germline lookup yields CDR1 SNHLY and CDR2 FYNNEI. V lost 6 bases to trimming and J lost 6 bases; unmatched junction nucleotides: 9. The CDR3 contains 14 residues. This CDR3 reads CASRAGTGLDGYTF. The CDR3 DNA is TGTGCCAGCAGAGCCGGGACAGGTCTAGATGGCTACACCTTC. The variable domain in full, with the rest retrieved from reference TRBV2 and TRBJ1-2, is EPEVTQTPSHQVTQMGQEVILRCVPISNHLYFYWYRQILGQKVEFLVSFYNNEISEKSEIFDDQFSVERPDGSNFTLKIRSTKLEDSAMYFCASRAGTGLDGYTFGSGTRLTVV.

CDR3 bases: TGTGCCAGCAGTGCGGGACAGGGCCTAATTCTGTACTTC. Translated, it gives CASSAGQGLILYF. This chain joins TRBV6-2 or TRBV6-3 and TRBJ2-7, with 9 bases lining up with TRBD1. This CDR3 is 13 amino acids long. Germline lookup yields CDR1 MNHEY and CDR2 SVGEGT. The V gene end was trimmed by 5 bases and the J gene end by 12 bases; junction bases not matched to a gene: 11.

Details on this clone: Within the sample, other DNA sequences also encode this same CDR3. In nucleotides, the CDR3 is TGTGCCAGCAGGACAGGGGTACAGCCCCAGCATTTT. Its translation is CASRTGVQPQHF. The J gene is TRBJ1-5, the V gene TRBV27, with TRBD1 matching over 8 bases. This CDR3 comprises 12 residues. Germline trimming cut 6 bases from V and 7 bases from J; bases unmatched to any gene: 2. Germline V lookup: CDR1 MNHEY, CDR2 SMNVEV (reference sequence).

The chain recombines TRBV5-1 with TRBJ1-6; TRBD1 is a possible D gene (6 bases). V was pared by 0 bases and J by 5 bases, with 9 bases between. Germline CDR1 and CDR2: SGHRS and YFSETQ. The CDR3 has 15 residues. CDR3 residues: CASSLDRADNSPLHF. CDR3 coding DNA: TGCGCCAGCAGCTTGGACAGGGCCGATAATTCACCCCTCCACTTT.

The chain combines TRBV25-1 with TRBJ2-7; TRBD1 matches 9 bases. CDR3 size: 14 residues. Germline-derived CDR1 and CDR2 are MGHDK and SYGVNS. V trimming: 1 base; J trimming: 4 bases; junction bases outside the gene matches: 2. The CDR3 loop is CASSESGTGYEQYF. The CDR3 DNA sequence: TGTGCCAGCAGTGAATCCGGGACAGGGTACGAGCAGTACTTC.

This clone has just a few counts. The chain is built from TRBV19 and TRBJ1-5, with TRBD1 identical over 9 bases. V shed 6 bases, J shed 6 bases, and the junction held 15 bases outside the gene matches. There are 17 residues in the CDR3. The germline gives CDR1 LNHDA, CDR2 SQIVND (reference sequence). The DNA for the CDR3 is TGTGCCAGTAGCTCGTCGTGGGGGGGACAGGGTACTCAGCCCCAGCATTTT. Translation: CASSSSWGGQGTQPQHF.

The chain carries TRBV3-1 (or the pseudogene TRBV3-2) and TRBJ1-4; 7 nucleotides line up with TRBD1. The trim removed 10 bases at V and 8 bases at J, leaving 10 bases unmatched. The CDR3 is made up of 13 amino acids. Per germline, CDR1 LGHDT and CDR2 YNNKEL (reference sequence). The CDR3, as DNA: TGTGCCACCAGGGGGGCGGGCCGGGAAAAACTGTTTTTT. Translated, it gives CATRGAGREKLFF.

This chain joins TRBV20-1 and TRBJ1-2; no reliable D call. The V end lost 3 bases, the J end lost 0 bases, and 23 bases lay between the germline ends. Germline loops: CDR1 DFQATT, CDR2 SNEGSKA (reference sequence). This CDR3 is 18 amino acids long. This chain's CDR3 is CSASLAGSLTPANYGYTF. Written as DNA, the CDR3 is TGCAGTGCTAGTCTCGCGGGCAGCCTGACCCCAGCTAACTATGGCTACACCTTC.